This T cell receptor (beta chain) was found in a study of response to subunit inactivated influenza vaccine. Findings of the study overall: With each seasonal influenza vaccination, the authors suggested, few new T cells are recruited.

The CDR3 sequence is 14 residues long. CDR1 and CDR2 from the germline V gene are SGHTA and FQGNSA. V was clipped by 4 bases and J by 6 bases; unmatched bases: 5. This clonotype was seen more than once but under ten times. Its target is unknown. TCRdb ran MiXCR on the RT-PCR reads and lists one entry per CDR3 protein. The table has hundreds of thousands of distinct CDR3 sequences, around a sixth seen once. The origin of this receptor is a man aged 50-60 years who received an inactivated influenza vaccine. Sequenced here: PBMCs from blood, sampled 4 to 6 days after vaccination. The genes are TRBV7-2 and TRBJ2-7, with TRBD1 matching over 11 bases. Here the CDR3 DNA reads TGTGCCAGCAGCTGGGGACAGGGGGGACGCGAGCAGTACTTC. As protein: CASSWGQGGREQYF.